This TCR beta chain was found in a study of cytomegalovirus exposure and HLA in healthy donors (dated by TCRdb to the late 2010s). Looking at the study overall: An earlier analysis of several hundred of the donors reported 250 to 300 Gb of sequence data and some 100 million unique TCR beta sequences from about 179 million T cells. Rather than using new phenotypic data, the later analysis identified candidate immune exposures from TCR beta sequences and from how often those sequences occurred across donors. In a later genetic analysis, genome-wide SNP genotypes for about three fifths of the 666 donors were used, and that subset was treated as a discovery cohort. An earlier analysis of 587 of the donors used high-throughput TCR beta sequencing to judge whether each TCR beta V gene segment behaved as functional or pseudogenic. Among a few hundred genotyped donors of the cohort, an average of roughly 240,000 unique TCR beta nucleotide sequences were sequenced per donor, roughly 18% of them non-productive. In addition to the first cohort of 666 subjects, a separate validation cohort of some 120 different subjects was used. In a later analysis, previously published TCR beta repertoires from roughly 710 donors were re-analyzed and high-resolution HLA genotyping was added so that TCR occurrence patterns could be studied. The aim of the study was to test whether cataloging public T cell receptors could identify signatures of past pathogen exposure. Alongside the repertoire data, information on donor age, sex, ethnicity and CMV serostatus was compiled. All discovery cohort repertoires had been generated on a single sequencing platform. The number of typed donors differed by locus: about 620-640 for A, B, C, DRB1 and DQB1; approximately 520 for DQA1; approximately 610 for DPA1; and about 470 for DPB1. The study profiled the T cell repertoires of 500 to 800 subjects by immunosequencing and related them to cytomegalovirus serostatus. Because of strong linkage in the cohort, 4 to 6 DR-DQ haplotypes were treated as single units for association and clustering. Of the 398 genotyped donors, around 81% fell in the genetic ancestry cluster associated with self-reported Caucasian donors. HLA typing included class I and class II loci at four-digit resolution. To predict cytomegalovirus infection status, the study brought together high-throughput TCR immunosequencing, statistical association of individual TCRs with disease status, and machine learning. An early release covering roughly 640 HLA-typed donors comprised roughly 300 gigabases of sequencing data and around 80 million unique TCR sequences.

Summary of the overall study and its limitations: The classifier was reported to diagnose cytomegalovirus status with high specificity and sensitivity in both the original and validation cohorts. In this cohort, only TCR beta chains were sequenced, and detectable features were limited by the absence of alpha or paired-chain data. Most TCR sequences were seen in very few donors, while some public TCRs were found in many individuals. Because counts were too low, some 17 rarely observed V segments, including chromosome 9 orphons, were excluded from the earlier analysis of 500 to 700 of the donors. Compared with equally common non-associated chains, HLA-associated TCR beta chains in a later analysis were more clonally expanded and had lower generation probabilities. The study listed 164 TCR beta chains as associated with cytomegalovirus. The presence/absence analyses assumed that sequencing depth was roughly uniform across donors, and that assumption may not be true. When HLA alleles, especially DR and DQ, strongly co-occurred, attributing TCR associations to individual alleles was difficult. A cluster of highly shared sequence variants was judged likely to be a technical artifact of the sequencing pipeline. Because HLA typing was unavailable for some donors at each locus, only the typed subset was used in association tests. According to a later analysis, TCR association rates differed among HLA loci, with DRB1 alleles showing the most associated TCRs and HLA-C alleles showing the fewest. In a later analysis, most CMV-associated TCR beta chains were found to appear HLA-restricted, with HLA associations seemingly driven largely by CMV exposure. A later genetic analysis associated a missense DCLRE1C variant with V-gene and J-gene trimming of TCR beta chains, and an independent cohort replicated the association. In an earlier analysis of around 600 of the donors, most TCR beta V segments appeared in productive rearrangements about 90% or about 30% of the time, broadly matching IMGT annotations. Correlated functional status among segregating V segments might be attributable to linkage disequilibrium, but an unknown experimental factor could not be ruled out. A further reported finding was that TCR beta sequences accurately predicted the HLA-A and HLA-B alleles for most subjects in the first cohort. Specific HLA alleles were associated with roughly 16,000 TCR beta sequences at a false discovery rate of 0.05 in a later analysis. Three of the identified cytomegalovirus-associated TCR beta chains were confirmed in vitro to be specific for cytomegalovirus antigens. According to a later analysis, parvovirus B19, influenza, CMV and Epstein-Barr virus appeared linked to several top co-occurrence clusters. The authors suggested that the approach could potentially be extended to other disease states and immunological phenotypes. The only immune exposure information available for the cohort was CMV serostatus. According to a later genetic analysis, donors in an Asian-associated ancestry cluster had fewer N-insertions in productive TCRs than the roughly 700-donor mean.

The cohort comprised 670 or so healthy bone marrow donors. At the time of sampling, every cohort member was nominally healthy, though immune exposures that went unrecorded were likely present. The donor was CMV seropositive and belonged to the group of 250 to 300 seropositive cohort members. A peripheral blood sample was provided by each donor, and peripheral blood mononuclear cells were used for TCR beta sequencing. The Qiagen DNeasy Blood Extraction Kit was used to extract genomic DNA from the blood cell samples. Library preparation used the immunoSEQ multiplex PCR assay. For the multiplex PCR, a mixture combining 60 forward primers for TCR Vbeta segments and 13 reverse primers for TCR Jbeta segments was used. A multiplex PCR assay on genomic DNA amplified the CDR3 region of rearranged TCR beta genes. The Illumina HiSeq System was used to sequence the amplified TCR beta libraries as 87-base-pair reads. The study's own analysis went as follows. A later analysis tallied 80 million to 95 million unique TCR beta chains across the 600 to 700 repertoires, and approximately 12 million of those chains were shared by two or more donors. Raw reads were error-corrected and collapsed into unique sequences with a nearest-neighbor algorithm that merged closely related sequences to remove PCR and sequencing errors. Alignment of CDR3 sequences to IMGT reference sequences was used to assign V, D and J gene segments. For a sequence to be retained, at least a six-nucleotide match to both a V gene segment and a J gene segment was required. Rearrangements were classified as productive when the CDR3 lacked stop codons and remained in frame with V and J, and all other rearrangements were classified as non-productive. CDR3 was defined by IMGT convention, running from the second conserved V-encoded cysteine to the conserved J-encoded phenylalanine. In an earlier analysis of just under 600 of the donors, sequences lacking an unambiguous match to a single V gene segment were excluded. An earlier analysis of a few hundred of the donors called V segments functional above 56.7% productive rearrangements and segregating when the between-donor standard deviation exceeded 5%. A statistical classification framework was developed to diagnose cytomegalovirus status using the catalog of TCR beta chain sequences. A later analysis assigned V and J genes by comparing TCR nucleotide sequences with IMGT/GENE-DB human TR gene sequences. In a later analysis, CDR3 sequences and most-parsimonious VDJ recombination scenarios were assigned using the TCRdist pipeline. In a later analysis, every TCR beta chain was defined by the combination of its CDR3 amino acid sequence and its V-gene family, and reads without a unique V-gene family were dropped. To address suspected cross-contamination and a sequencing artifact, a later analysis removed a few hundred highly shared, low-generation-probability nucleotide sequences. A later analysis calculated a clonal expansion index for each public chain from normalized within-repertoire ranks of inferred template counts. Generation probabilities in a later analysis came from a VDJ recombination model fitted to out-of-frame rearrangements, and those results were checked against IGoR. Hypergeometric tests were used in a later analysis to score TCR-TCR, TCR-HLA and TCR-CMV co-occurrence, with a repertoire-size bias correction applied to the TCR pairs. In a later analysis, false discovery rates were estimated by permuting HLA or CMV assignments 20 times. In a later analysis, co-occurring TCRs were grouped using DBSCAN, and TCRdist sequence similarity was added for clustering within HLA-allele-positive subsets. Co-occurrence clustering excluded repertoires with fewer than 30,000 or more than 120,000 public chains, plus five with anomalous nucleotide sharing. Held by TCRdb, this immuneACCESS table contains in-frame sequences only and omits some clones. Under half of the omission traces to an unresolved V gene where checked; the cause of the rest is unknown. V and J calls and clone size come straight from that table; D and trimming were deduced from the DNA. This sample comprises about 120,000 clones, 80% of them detected only once. The ten largest clonotypes hold approximately 8.8% of the sample.

About this clone: What antigen it recognizes has not been identified. No base qualities exist here, and no much larger clone lies one base off it.

The specimen was PBMCs. The TCR comes from a female donor in good health and CMV-seropositive.

At the DNA level, the sequence is TGTGCCATCAGTGAGTCGGGACAGCGCGAAGCTTTCTTT. It translates to CAISESGQREAFF. This receptor chain uses TRBV10-3 and TRBJ1-1; TRBD1 agrees with 7 junctional bases. The CDR3, cysteine through phenylalanine, is 13 amino acids long. The entry retains the CDR3 DNA only, 39 bases that are in frame from base 1. CDR1 and CDR2, looked up from the germline V gene, are ENHRY and SYGVKD. V is pruned by 0 bases and J by 8 bases, leaving 3 bases of the junction without a gene match.